This T cell receptor (beta chain) was obtained from a study of blood T cell repertoires in COVID-19. Authors' methods: By means of reference gene primer amplification, nucleated cell counts were estimated. TCRdb's copy holds only in-frame clones and misses some; the assay was immunoSEQ multiplex PCR. V, J and clone size are those of that table, while D and trimming were read from the DNA. This sample has 35,000 to 45,000 clones, with 70% to 90% found just once. CDR1 SQVTM and CDR2 ANQGSEA come from the germline V gene. V trimming: 6 bases; J trimming: 7 bases; junction bases outside the gene matches: 16. CDR3 length equals 16 residues.

The chain joins TRBV29-1 to TRBJ2-1, with 9 bases fitting TRBD1. This clonotype was sampled from a human donor in a cohort sampled during active COVID-19. The sequencing input was peripheral blood. CDR3 in amino acids: CSVDGTGGKAWNEQFF. Written as DNA, the CDR3 is TGCAGCGTGGACGGTACAGGGGGCAAGGCCTGGAATGAGCAGTTCTTC.